This is a list of T cell receptor beta chains from one sample in a study of shared clonotypes between healthy human individuals. The assay was immunoSEQ multiplex PCR, and TCRdb's table has in-frame clones only and misses some. Of about a million clones listed, 76% are singletons. Sequenced input: memory CD4+ T cells sorted from blood. The origin of the receptors is a man aged 18 to 35 in good health. CDR3s include the opening cysteine and the closing phenylalanine or tryptophan. The D gene is left open where the match is weak. Expanded clones get a size class; other rows say once, few or many, or leave the size out.

J gene: TRBJ2-1; clone size: -; V gene: TRBV15; D gene: -; CDR3 protein: CATSRDRGTSGEQFF; CDR3 DNA: TGTGCCACCAGCAGAGATAGAGGTACAAGCGGTGAGCAGTTCTTC
J gene: TRBJ2-7; clone size: -; V gene: TRBV28; D gene: -; CDR3 protein: CASSLSSLGQSAYEQYF; CDR3 DNA: TGTGCCAGCAGTTTATCCTCCCTCGGGCAGAGTGCCTACGAGCAGTACTTC
J gene: TRBJ1-5; clone size: -; V gene: TRBV5-4; D gene: -; CDR3 protein: CASSLGGSGDQPQHF; CDR3 DNA: TGTGCCAGCAGCTTGGGGGGGTCGGGGGATCAGCCCCAGCATTTT
J gene: TRBJ1-6; clone size: -; V gene: TRBV5-6; D gene: TRBD1; CDR3 protein: CASSLPGTGVGYNSPLHF; CDR3 DNA: TGTGCCAGCAGCTTACCCGGGACAGGGGTAGGGTATAATTCACCCCTCCACTTT
J gene: TRBJ2-7; clone size: -; V gene: TRBV7-3; D gene: -; CDR3 protein: CASSLMGPSYEQYF; CDR3 DNA: TGTGCCAGCAGCTTAATGGGACCCTCCTACGAGCAGTACTTC
J gene: TRBJ1-4; clone size: -; V gene: TRBV5-5; D gene: TRBD1; CDR3 protein: CASNFLGGAGEKLFF; CDR3 DNA: TGTGCCAGCAACTTTTTAGGGGGCGCGGGTGAAAAACTGTTTTTT
J gene: TRBJ1-1; clone size: -; V gene: TRBV5-1; D gene: -; CDR3 protein: CASSLEGRGKAEAFF; CDR3 DNA: TGCGCCAGCAGCTTGGAAGGGAGGGGTAAGGCTGAAGCTTTCTTT
J gene: TRBJ2-7; clone size: -; V gene: TRBV7-2; D gene: TRBD1; CDR3 protein: CASSSKGGQGKIYEQYF; CDR3 DNA: TGTGCCAGCAGCTCCAAAGGGGGACAGGGTAAAATCTACGAGCAGTACTTC
J gene: TRBJ1-5; clone size: -; V gene: TRBV6-1; D gene: -; CDR3 protein: CASSEAPSNQPQHF; CDR3 DNA: TGTGCCAGCAGTGAAGCGCCCAGCAATCAGCCCCAGCATTTT
J gene: TRBJ2-1; clone size: -; V gene: TRBV5-1; D gene: TRBD2; CDR3 protein: CASSETSFSSSYNEQFF; CDR3 DNA: TGCGCCAGCAGCGAGACTAGCTTCTCGAGCTCCTACAATGAGCAGTTCTTC
J gene: TRBJ2-2; clone size: -; V gene: TRBV6-5; D gene: -; CDR3 protein: CASSSGQSNTGELFF; CDR3 DNA: TGTGCCAGCAGTTCTGGACAGTCGAACACCGGGGAGCTGTTTTTT
J gene: TRBJ1-5; clone size: -; V gene: TRBV18; D gene: -; CDR3 protein: CASSPSQTNQPQHF; CDR3 DNA: TGTGCCAGCTCACCATCCCAAACTAATCAGCCCCAGCATTTT
J gene: TRBJ2-2; clone size: few; V gene: TRBV28; D gene: -; CDR3 protein: CASNSENTGELFF; CDR3 DNA: TGTGCCAGCAACAGCGAGAACACCGGGGAGCTGTTTTTT
J gene: TRBJ2-7; clone size: -; V gene: TRBV23-1; D gene: -; CDR3 protein: CASSQSEDPYEQYF; CDR3 DNA: TGCGCCAGCAGTCAATCTGAGGACCCCTACGAGCAGTACTTC
J gene: TRBJ2-1; clone size: -; V gene: TRBV30; D gene: TRBD2; CDR3 protein: CAWTSGKNNEQFF; CDR3 DNA: TGTGCCTGGACTAGCGGAAAGAACAATGAGCAGTTCTTC
J gene: TRBJ1-1; clone size: -; V gene: TRBV9; D gene: -; CDR3 protein: CASSVGGITEAFF; CDR3 DNA: TGTGCCAGCAGCGTAGGGGGTATCACTGAAGCTTTCTTT
J gene: TRBJ2-2; clone size: once; V gene: TRBV7-8; D gene: -; CDR3 protein: CASSLWEPVVGELFF; CDR3 DNA: TGTGCCAGCAGCTTGTGGGAACCCGTAGTCGGGGAGCTGTTTTTT
J gene: TRBJ1-6; clone size: once; V gene: TRBV6-5; D gene: -; CDR3 protein: CASSEQGGTPLHF; CDR3 DNA: TGTGCCAGCAGTGAACAAGGGGGGACACCCCTCCACTTT
J gene: TRBJ2-1; clone size: -; V gene: TRBV7-3; D gene: -; CDR3 protein: CASSLSRTREQFF; CDR3 DNA: TGTGCCAGCAGCTTAAGCCGGACCAGAGAGCAGTTCTTC
J gene: TRBJ2-5; clone size: -; V gene: TRBV7-2; D gene: -; CDR3 protein: CASSRIGGWGGGRETQYF; CDR3 DNA: TGTGCCAGCAGCCGAATAGGAGGATGGGGTGGGGGGCGAGAGACCCAGTACTTC
J gene: TRBJ1-2; clone size: -; V gene: TRBV6-6; D gene: -; CDR3 protein: CASTREGVGYGYTF; CDR3 DNA: TGTGCCAGCACTCGCGAGGGGGTCGGGTATGGCTACACCTTC
J gene: TRBJ2-5; clone size: -; V gene: TRBV11-2; D gene: -; CDR3 protein: CASSLDRFETQYF; CDR3 DNA: TGTGCCAGCAGCTTAGATCGGTTTGAGACCCAGTACTTC
J gene: TRBJ2-7; clone size: -; V gene: TRBV6-1; D gene: -; CDR3 protein: CASSGTSGSSYEQYF; CDR3 DNA: TGTGCCAGCAGTGGTACAAGTGGGAGCTCCTACGAGCAGTACTTC
J gene: TRBJ2-2; clone size: few; V gene: TRBV30; D gene: TRBD1; CDR3 protein: CAWSSGTDVAGELFF; CDR3 DNA: TGTGCCTGGAGTTCCGGGACAGACGTGGCCGGGGAGCTGTTTTTT
J gene: TRBJ2-1; clone size: -; V gene: TRBV7-8; D gene: TRBD2; CDR3 protein: CASTRREGPYNEQFF; CDR3 DNA: TGTGCCAGCACACGGCGGGAGGGCCCCTACAATGAGCAGTTCTTC
J gene: TRBJ2-1; clone size: many; V gene: TRBV2; D gene: -; CDR3 protein: CASTREAPAAYNEQFF; CDR3 DNA: TGTGCCAGCACCAGGGAGGCTCCTGCGGCCTACAATGAGCAGTTCTTC
J gene: TRBJ1-5; clone size: -; V gene: TRBV6-5; D gene: TRBD1; CDR3 protein: CASSADRGGGQPQHF; CDR3 DNA: TGTGCCAGCAGTGCCGACAGGGGAGGTGGTCAGCCCCAGCATTTT
J gene: TRBJ2-7; clone size: -; V gene: TRBV7-2; D gene: -; CDR3 protein: CASSLSVGEQYF; CDR3 DNA: TGTGCCAGCAGCCTCTCAGTGGGCGAGCAGTACTTC
J gene: TRBJ2-3; clone size: once; V gene: TRBV10-2; D gene: TRBD2; CDR3 protein: CASSESGGRARWTVTDTQYF; CDR3 DNA: TGCGCCAGCAGTGAGTCAGGTGGGAGGGCCCGATGGACGGTCACAGATACGCAGTATTTT
J gene: TRBJ1-4; clone size: -; V gene: TRBV10-3; D gene: -; CDR3 protein: CAISESGGPNEKLFF; CDR3 DNA: TGTGCCATCAGTGAGTCAGGGGGACCTAATGAAAAACTGTTTTTT
J gene: TRBJ1-1; clone size: -; V gene: TRBV6-1; D gene: -; CDR3 protein: CASSDVLNAEAFF; CDR3 DNA: TGTGCCAGCAGCGACGTTCTGAACGCTGAAGCTTTCTTT
J gene: TRBJ1-4; clone size: -; V gene: TRBV18; D gene: TRBD1; CDR3 protein: CASSPGDRGREKLFF; CDR3 DNA: TGTGCCAGCTCACCCGGGGACAGGGGGAGGGAAAAACTGTTTTTT
J gene: TRBJ2-4; clone size: -; V gene: TRBV7-8; D gene: -; CDR3 protein: CASKTPAERVAKNIQYF; CDR3 DNA: TGTGCCAGCAAAACCCCAGCGGAGAGGGTGGCCAAAAACATTCAGTACTTC